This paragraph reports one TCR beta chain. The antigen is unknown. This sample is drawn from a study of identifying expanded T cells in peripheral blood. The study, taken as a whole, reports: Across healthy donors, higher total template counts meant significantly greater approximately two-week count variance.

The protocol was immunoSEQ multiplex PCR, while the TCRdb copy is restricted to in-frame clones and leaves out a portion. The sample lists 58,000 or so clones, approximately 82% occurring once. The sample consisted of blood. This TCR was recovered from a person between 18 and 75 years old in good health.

CDR3 in amino acids: CASSLDSRVYNEQFF. The CDR3 region has the DNA TGTGCCAGCAGTCTTGACAGTAGGGTGTACAATGAGCAGTTCTTC. This chain joins TRBV6-6 and TRBJ2-1; D may be TRBD1 (5 bases). Germline CDR1 and CDR2: MNHNY and SVGAGI (reference sequence). This CDR3 has 15 amino acids. V dropped 5 bases and J dropped 4 bases, with 15 bases sitting between them.